The present T cell receptor (beta chain) was sequenced within a study of the immune and genomic landscape of osteosarcoma. Study-wide context: Most patients were poor-risk; about 70% had died. Around 71% presented with localized disease at diagnosis. Study results and limitations: Clonality was low: mean 0.09, highest 0.3, suggesting limited expansion.

This clone was recorded once. What it recognizes is unknown. The protocol was immunoSEQ multiplex PCR, while the TCRdb copy is restricted to in-frame clones and leaves out a portion. In the table there are 6,000 to 7,000 clones, 65% to 70% of which are singletons. Germline-derived CDR1 and CDR2 are GTSNPN and SVGIG (reference sequence). CDR3 length: 13 residues. Trimming removed 2 bases from V and 6 bases from J, with 12 bases in between. Osteosarcoma specimens were post-treatment primary, local recurrence and metastasis tumors from poor-prognosis patients. The sequence was collected from a human donor with osteosarcoma. The source material was osteosarcoma tumor tissue from the lung. The chain joins TRBV30 to TRBJ2-3; D remains ambiguous. The CDR3 region has the DNA TGTGCCTGGAGTCTTAGACTTGCCGATACGCAGTATTTT. Translation gives CAWSLRLADTQYF.